This T cell receptor beta chain was captured by sequencing in a study of control samples from healthy donors and cancer patients. Repertoires were generated with immunoSEQ multiplex PCR, while TCRdb's copy carries only in-frame clones and drops some. Its clone listing holds about 210,000 clones. The source is a woman in her 30s in good health. Source material: blood.

Here the CDR3 DNA reads TGTGCCATCGGGGCCACCTCTGGAAACACCATATATTTT. Translated, it gives CAIGATSGNTIYF. This chain uses TRBV10-3 with TRBJ1-3, with a weak D call TRBD1 (5 bases). V shed 8 bases and J shed 0 bases, with 8 bases lying between them. Per the germline V gene, CDR1 is ENHRY and CDR2 is SYGVKD. This CDR3 has 13 residues.